The rows below give T cell receptor beta chains drawn from one sample of a study of graft-versus-host responses after intestinal transplantation. The data were produced by immunoSEQ multiplex PCR, yet TCRdb's version contains in-frame clones alone and is incomplete. The sample lists 8,000 to 10,000 clones; about 93% were seen once. The material sequenced was PBMCs, taken 8 days after intestinal transplant. These receptors were obtained from a human patient who received an intestinal transplant, so some T cells may come from the graft donor. CDR3s include the opening cysteine and the closing phenylalanine or tryptophan. A D gene is named only where the DNA matches it firmly. Clone size appears in some rows only: once, few, many, or a class for an expanded clone.

d_call: NA; clone_size: NA; j_call: TRBJ2-2; v_call: TRBV4-1; cdr3_nt: TGCGCCAGCACCCTGACGCCCTCCCCAGGGGGGGAGCTGTTTTTT; cdr3_aa: CASTLTPSPGGELFF
d_call: NA; clone_size: NA; j_call: TRBJ2-1; v_call: TRBV4-2; cdr3_nt: TGTGCCAGCAGCCCCCGACGAGGGGGGGAAAATGAGCAGTTCTTC; cdr3_aa: CASSPRRGGENEQFF
d_call: TRBD2; clone_size: once; j_call: TRBJ2-7; v_call: TRBV7-9; cdr3_nt: TGTGCCAGCACCGATTTAGCGGGAGGGCCCCCGTCCTACGAGCAGTACTTC; cdr3_aa: CASTDLAGGPPSYEQYF
d_call: TRBD2; clone_size: NA; j_call: TRBJ2-1; v_call: TRBV27; cdr3_nt: TGTGCCAGCAGTCCCATAGCGGGGGCCTACAATGAGCAGTTCTTC; cdr3_aa: CASSPIAGAYNEQFF
d_call: TRBD2; clone_size: NA; j_call: TRBJ2-1; v_call: TRBV6-4; cdr3_nt: TGTGCCAGCAGTACACACCATCGCGGGGGGGCCTACAATGAGCAGTTCTTC; cdr3_aa: CASSTHHRGGAYNEQFF
d_call: NA; clone_size: NA; j_call: TRBJ2-3; v_call: TRBV6-5; cdr3_nt: TGTGCCACCCGGGACACCAGCTACACAGATACGCAGTATTTT; cdr3_aa: CATRDTSYTDTQYF
d_call: NA; clone_size: NA; j_call: TRBJ2-3; v_call: TRBV5-4; cdr3_nt: TGTGCCAGCAGCTTGGGACGGGATACGCAGTATTTT; cdr3_aa: CASSLGRDTQYF
d_call: NA; clone_size: NA; j_call: TRBJ2-3; v_call: TRBV5-4; cdr3_nt: TGTGCCAGCAGCTTCTTTTCCGGCACAGATACGCAGTATTTT; cdr3_aa: CASSFFSGTDTQYF
d_call: NA; clone_size: few; j_call: TRBJ2-7; v_call: TRBV28; cdr3_nt: TGTGCCAGCAGTCCCCCCATCGGGACGGCTAAAGAGCAGTACTTC; cdr3_aa: CASSPPIGTAKEQYF
d_call: NA; clone_size: NA; j_call: TRBJ1-5; v_call: TRBV7-8; cdr3_nt: TGTGCCAGCAGCTTAGGTGACGTAAGCAATCAGCCCCAGCATTTT; cdr3_aa: CASSLGDVSNQPQHF
d_call: NA; clone_size: NA; j_call: TRBJ2-2; v_call: TRBV10-1; cdr3_nt: TGCGCCAGCAGTGAAGGCCAAATTACCTCCGGGGAGCTGTTTTTT; cdr3_aa: CASSEGQITSGELFF
d_call: NA; clone_size: NA; j_call: TRBJ1-1; v_call: TRBV19; cdr3_nt: TGTGCCACTTCTCCCCTTCGGAAGGGAAGGGAGAACACTGAAGCTTTCTTT; cdr3_aa: CATSPLRKGRENTEAFF
d_call: TRBD1; clone_size: NA; j_call: TRBJ2-7; v_call: TRBV27; cdr3_nt: TGTGCCAGCTCGACAGGGAGCGAGCAGTACTTC; cdr3_aa: CASSTGSEQYF
d_call: NA; clone_size: NA; j_call: TRBJ2-7; v_call: TRBV6-1; cdr3_nt: TGTGCCAGCAGTGGGCTCTTACAGGGACACGAGCAGTACTTC; cdr3_aa: CASSGLLQGHEQYF
d_call: NA; clone_size: NA; j_call: TRBJ1-2; v_call: TRBV30; cdr3_nt: TGTGCCTGGAGTGTAGGGCCCTCCGGAGGAGGCTACACCTTC; cdr3_aa: CAWSVGPSGGGYTF
d_call: NA; clone_size: NA; j_call: TRBJ2-3; v_call: TRBV2; cdr3_nt: TGTGCCAGCAGTGAAGGCGAGAGTAATACGCAGTATTTT; cdr3_aa: CASSEGESNTQYF
d_call: TRBD1; clone_size: NA; j_call: TRBJ2-2; v_call: TRBV7-9; cdr3_nt: TGTGCCAGCAGCAGGTACAGGGGTACCGGGGAGCTGTTTTTT; cdr3_aa: CASSRYRGTGELFF
d_call: NA; clone_size: NA; j_call: TRBJ2-7; v_call: TRBV14; cdr3_nt: TGTGCCAGCAGCCAAGATCTGTCCGGCTACGAGCAGTACTTC; cdr3_aa: CASSQDLSGYEQYF
d_call: NA; clone_size: once; j_call: TRBJ1-2; v_call: TRBV6-5; cdr3_nt: TGTGCCAGCAGTTACTCGACGGGGGATTATGGCTACACCTTC; cdr3_aa: CASSYSTGDYGYTF
d_call: NA; clone_size: NA; j_call: TRBJ2-2; v_call: TRBV2; cdr3_nt: TGTGCCAGCAGTGAATACGGCTCGTTCGCCGGGGAGCTGTTTTTT; cdr3_aa: CASSEYGSFAGELFF
d_call: TRBD2; clone_size: NA; j_call: TRBJ2-5; v_call: TRBV2; cdr3_nt: TGTGCCAGCAGTGGGGCTAGCGGGAGGCCCATTCAAGAGACCCAGTACTTC; cdr3_aa: CASSGASGRPIQETQYF
d_call: NA; clone_size: NA; j_call: TRBJ1-2; v_call: TRBV6-5; cdr3_nt: TGTGCCAGCAGTTACTCGCCAGAGCTCTATGGCTACACCTTC; cdr3_aa: CASSYSPELYGYTF
d_call: NA; clone_size: NA; j_call: TRBJ2-7; v_call: TRBV7-2; cdr3_nt: TGTGCCAGCAGCTTAGGGCTTGAATTCGGATTCCGCTACGAGCAGTACTTC; cdr3_aa: CASSLGLEFGFRYEQYF
d_call: NA; clone_size: NA; j_call: TRBJ2-3; v_call: TRBV6-5; cdr3_nt: TGTGCCAGCAGTTACGGCAGCAGCACAGATACGCAGTATTTT; cdr3_aa: CASSYGSSTDTQYF
d_call: TRBD2; clone_size: NA; j_call: TRBJ2-3; v_call: TRBV4-1; cdr3_nt: TGCGCCAGCAGCCAAGGACGGGAGGCAGATACGCAGTATTTT; cdr3_aa: CASSQGREADTQYF
d_call: NA; clone_size: NA; j_call: TRBJ1-2; v_call: TRBV6-5; cdr3_nt: TGTGCCAGCAGTTCGAAAAGGGTTGGGGCCGCCTATGGCTACACCTTC; cdr3_aa: CASSSKRVGAAYGYTF
d_call: NA; clone_size: once; j_call: TRBJ2-7; v_call: TRBV27; cdr3_nt: TGTGCCAGCAGTTTATCGCCACCGGTCCCGGGTACCTACGAGCAGTACTTC; cdr3_aa: CASSLSPPVPGTYEQYF
d_call: NA; clone_size: NA; j_call: TRBJ2-7; v_call: TRBV7-8; cdr3_nt: TGTGCCAGCAGCACCGACAGCTACGAGCAGTACTTC; cdr3_aa: CASSTDSYEQYF
d_call: TRBD2; clone_size: NA; j_call: TRBJ2-3; v_call: TRBV11-2; cdr3_nt: TGTGCCAGCAGCGCCATCCCCGGGGGGGGTGGGACGCAGTATTTT; cdr3_aa: CASSAIPGGGGTQYF
d_call: NA; clone_size: NA; j_call: TRBJ2-5; v_call: TRBV28; cdr3_nt: TGTGCCACTTCGGCGGAGTTGGAGACCCAGTACTTC; cdr3_aa: CATSAELETQYF
d_call: NA; clone_size: NA; j_call: TRBJ2-1; v_call: TRBV15; cdr3_nt: TGTGCCACCAGCAGTTACAGGGAGGGGGGGGCGGAGCAGTTCTTC; cdr3_aa: CATSSYREGGAEQFF
d_call: NA; clone_size: NA; j_call: TRBJ2-7; v_call: TRBV19; cdr3_nt: TGTGCCACATCGTCGGTGCCCTACTACGAGCAGTACTTC; cdr3_aa: CATSSVPYYEQYF
d_call: NA; clone_size: NA; j_call: TRBJ2-1; v_call: TRBV14; cdr3_nt: TGTGCCAGCAGCCCTACCCTGGATGAGCAGTTCTTC; cdr3_aa: CASSPTLDEQFF
d_call: NA; clone_size: NA; j_call: TRBJ2-1; v_call: TRBV12-5; cdr3_nt: TGTGCTAGTGGTTCCTCGGATAGGAATGAGCAGTTCTTC; cdr3_aa: CASGSSDRNEQFF
d_call: NA; clone_size: NA; j_call: TRBJ2-6; v_call: TRBV28; cdr3_nt: TGTGCCACTCAGAGCCTAGGTCTCTCTGGGGCCAACGTCCTGACTTTC; cdr3_aa: CATQSLGLSGANVLTF
d_call: NA; clone_size: NA; j_call: TRBJ2-2; v_call: TRBV5-1; cdr3_nt: TGCGCCAGCAGCTTGGACTTGACAGGCACCGGGGAGCTGTTTTTT; cdr3_aa: CASSLDLTGTGELFF
d_call: TRBD1; clone_size: once; j_call: TRBJ1-2; v_call: TRBV15; cdr3_nt: TGTGCCACCAGCATTGACAGGGGAGACCGTGGCTACACCTTC; cdr3_aa: CATSIDRGDRGYTF
d_call: TRBD1; clone_size: once; j_call: TRBJ1-2; v_call: TRBV7-2; cdr3_nt: TGTGCCAGCAGCTTACGACAGGGCTATGGCTACACCTTC; cdr3_aa: CASSLRQGYGYTF
d_call: TRBD1; clone_size: NA; j_call: TRBJ2-2; v_call: TRBV2; cdr3_nt: TGTGCCAGCAGTGATTGGGACAGGGCAAACACCGGGGAGCTGTTTTTT; cdr3_aa: CASSDWDRANTGELFF
d_call: NA; clone_size: NA; j_call: TRBJ2-3; v_call: TRBV7-9; cdr3_nt: TGTGCCAGCAGCTTAGTTCGCCCAGATACGCAGTATTTT; cdr3_aa: CASSLVRPDTQYF
d_call: TRBD1; clone_size: NA; j_call: TRBJ1-4; v_call: TRBV11-2; cdr3_nt: TGTGCCAGCAGCTTAAAGGGGGCAGGGCACAATGAAAAACTGTTTTTT; cdr3_aa: CASSLKGAGHNEKLFF
d_call: TRBD2; clone_size: once; j_call: TRBJ2-2; v_call: TRBV7-9; cdr3_nt: TGTGCCAGCAGCGCCAAACTAGCGGGAGTAACCGGGGAGCTGTTTTTT; cdr3_aa: CASSAKLAGVTGELFF
d_call: NA; clone_size: NA; j_call: TRBJ2-7; v_call: TRBV28; cdr3_nt: TGTGCCAGCAGTTTCCCTGGGGATCTGTACTTC; cdr3_aa: CASSFPGDLYF
d_call: NA; clone_size: NA; j_call: TRBJ2-2; v_call: TRBV4-1; cdr3_nt: TGCGCCAGCAGCCGAGAGGGCACATGGGCCGGGGAGCTGTTTTTT; cdr3_aa: CASSREGTWAGELFF
d_call: NA; clone_size: NA; j_call: TRBJ2-2; v_call: TRBV30; cdr3_nt: TGTGCCTGGGGGGGAGCCGGGACAACGAACACCGGGGAGCTGTTTTTT; cdr3_aa: CAWGGAGTTNTGELFF
d_call: TRBD1; clone_size: NA; j_call: TRBJ2-7; v_call: TRBV9; cdr3_nt: TGTGCCAGCAGCGTAGGGTCAGGGGGCAGCTACGAGCAGTACTTC; cdr3_aa: CASSVGSGGSYEQYF
d_call: NA; clone_size: NA; j_call: TRBJ1-2; v_call: TRBV6-5; cdr3_nt: TGTGCCAGCAGTTACATACAAAACTATGGCTACACCTTC; cdr3_aa: CASSYIQNYGYTF
d_call: TRBD1; clone_size: NA; j_call: TRBJ2-2; v_call: TRBV7-8; cdr3_nt: TGTGCCAGCGAAGACAGGGTAACCGGGGAGCTGTTTTTT; cdr3_aa: CASEDRVTGELFF